One sample yielded the 21 T cell receptor beta chains listed below, sequenced in a study of T cells expressing NK-cell markers. TCRdb re-called the 5' RACE reads, yielding one record per CDR3 amino acid sequence without DNA. This listing includes almost 450,000 distinct CDR3 sequences. Sequencing was carried out using blood T cells: a sorted CD56 or NKG2C T cell subset, CD4+ or CD8+ T cells, or bulk PBMC T cells (not recorded which). The receptors were sampled from a woman between 18 and 69 years old in good health.

The chain is built from TRBV29-1 and TRBJ1-1. Per the germline V gene, CDR1 is SQVTM and CDR2 is ANQGSEA. This CDR3 comprises 12 residues. The chain's CDR3 is CSVEGSEIEAFF. The full variable domain, completed using reference TRBV29-1 and TRBJ1-1, is SAVISQKPSRDICQRGTSLTIQCQVDSQVTMMFWYRQQPGQSLTLIATANQGSEATYESGFVIDKFPISRPNLTFSTLTVSNMSPEDSSIYLCSVEGSEIEAFFGQGTRLTVV.

The rearrangement joins TRBV20-1 to TRBJ2-4. This CDR3 has 12 residues. CDR1 is DFQATT, CDR2 SNEGSKA, per germline (reference sequence). The CDR3 spells CSAPEMGNIQYF.

The CDR3 loop reads CASRKESTLQETQYF. The chain uses TRBV5-1 and TRBJ2-5. Germline V gene lookup returns CDR1 SGHRS and CDR2 YFSETQ. This CDR3 comprises 15 residues. The variable domain in full, completed from reference TRBV5-1 and TRBJ2-5, reads KAGVTQTPRYLIKTRGQQVTLSCSPISGHRSVSWYQQTPGQGLQFLFEYFSETQRNKGNFPGRFSGRQFSNSRSEMNVSTLELGDSALYLCASRKESTLQETQYFGPGTRLLVL.

CDR3 sequence: CATSPETVSGANVLTF. The gene calls are TRBV15 and TRBJ2-6; TCRdb outputs TRBD1, but without DNA this stays unchecked. The CDR3 has 16 residues. CDR1 is LNHNV and CDR2 is YYDKDF in the germline V gene (reference sequence).

The chain recombines TRBV4-1 with TRBJ2-2; TCRdb lists TRBD2, though no DNA is available to test this call. CDR1 and CDR2 from the germline V gene are MGHRA and YSYEKL. This CDR3 is 14 amino acids long. The CDR3 loop reads CASSQDGEAGELFF.

This rearrangement joins TRBV29-1 to TRBJ2-3; the TRBD1 assignment by TCRdb is unverifiable without DNA. The CDR3 runs to 15 residues. Germline V lookup: CDR1 SQVTM, CDR2 ANQGSEA. CDR3 residues: CSGVIGTGGPDTQYF.

The genes are TRBV10-3 and TRBJ1-2; checking the TCRdb D call of TRBD1 is not possible without DNA. Germline CDR1 is ENHRY and CDR2 is SYGVKD. The CDR3 has 13 amino acids. The CDR3 region is CATGGRPTDGYTF.

The rearrangement joins TRBV3-1 to TRBJ2-2; checking the TCRdb D call of TRBD2 is not possible without DNA. The CDR3 loop spans 20 amino acids. Germline V lookup: CDR1 LGHDT, CDR2 YNNKEL (reference sequence). CDR3 sequence reads: CASSPSPGTSGRAVFGELFF.

The chain employs TRBV29-1 and TRBJ2-1. The CDR3 is made up of 14 amino acids. CDR1 is SQVTM, CDR2 ANQGSEA, per germline. CDR3 sequence reads: CSVEGKLSYNEQFF.

The chain is built from TRBV4-3 and TRBJ2-3; there is no DNA to check the TCRdb D call of TRBD1. Looked up from germline, CDR1 is LGHNA and CDR2 is YSLEER. The CDR3 runs 15 residues. Here the CDR3 reads CASSQDPGSTDTQYF.

This clonotype is deemed medium-sized by its frequency. The rearrangement joins TRBV7-9 to TRBJ2-7; TCRdb lists TRBD1, though no DNA is available to test this call. Germline V gene data show CDR1 as SEHNR and CDR2 as FQNEAQ (reference sequence). CDR3 length equals 14 residues. The CDR3 loop reads CASSFVAGTYEQYF.

This rearrangement joins TRBV29-1 to TRBJ1-2. Germline loops: CDR1 SQVTM, CDR2 ANQGSEA. The CDR3 runs to 14 residues. The CDR3 spells CRGQAGEFNYGYTF.

The V and J genes are TRBV12-3 or TRBV12-4 and TRBJ2-5; TCRdb designates TRBD1, a call that cannot be tested without DNA. The CDR3 totals 14 residues. CDR3 sequence: CASSESGGEETQYF.

V is TRBV10-3 and J is TRBJ2-1; TCRdb's assignment of TRBD2 cannot be checked, as there is no DNA. In germline, CDR1 is ENHRY, CDR2 SYGVKD. The CDR3 is 15 residues long. CDR3 sequence reads: CATMEGTSGRGEQFF.

J is TRBJ2-2 and V is TRBV5-1. The CDR3 runs to 14 residues. CDR1 and CDR2 from the germline V gene are SGHRS and YFSETQ. The CDR3 loop reads CASSLGPSTGELFF.

This rearrangement joins TRBV7-2 to TRBJ1-5. Germline CDR1 reads SGHTA; CDR2 reads FQGNSA. This CDR3 is built from 13 residues. This chain's CDR3 is CAGGDGPNQPQHF.

The chain joins TRBV6-1 to TRBJ1-2; the TCRdb D gene call, TRBD1, has no DNA to confirm it. Germline V gene sequence: CDR1 MNHNS, CDR2 SASEGT. CDR3 length: 14 residues. The CDR3 reads CATRRGERHYGYTF.

V and J are TRBV7-2 and TRBJ2-1. Germline V gene sequence: CDR1 SGHTA, CDR2 FQGNSA. The CDR3 is 15 residues long. The CDR3 region is CASTFSASSYNEQFF.

The J gene is TRBJ2-2, the V gene TRBV5-6; the TRBD1 assignment by TCRdb is unverifiable without DNA. This CDR3 region has 17 residues. CDR1 and CDR2 (germline): SGHDT, YYEEEE. CDR3 protein: CASSFDTGKGIAGELFF. The whole variable domain, remainder taken from reference TRBV5-6 and TRBJ2-2, is DAGVTQSPTHLIKTRGQQVTLRCSPKSGHDTVSWYQQALGQGPQFIFQYYEEEERQRGNFPDRFSGHQFPNYSSELNVNALLLGDSALYLCASSFDTGKGIAGELFFGEGSRLTVL.

The genes are TRBV29-1 and TRBJ1-1. This CDR3 is 15 amino acids long. CDR1 and CDR2 (germline): SQVTM, ANQGSEA. The CDR3 reads CSANRQGRANTEAFF.

CDR3 loop: CASSLIVGAGANVLTF. V usage is TRBV19 and J usage is TRBJ2-6; lacking DNA, the TRBD1 call made by TCRdb goes unchecked. The CDR3 is made up of 16 amino acids. CDR1 is LNHDA and CDR2 is SQIVND in the germline V gene (reference sequence).